The sequence of this TCR beta chain was determined in a study of shared clonotypes between healthy human individuals. Measured with immunoSEQ multiplex PCR; TCRdb has only the in-frame clones, and not every one. The table shows about 690,000 clones, with 90% occurring only once. Trimming took off 2 bases at V and 8 bases at J, with 18 bases between the two ends. Germline V gene data show CDR1 as ENHRY and CDR2 as SYGVKD. This CDR3 has 15 amino acids. This sequence joins TRBV10-3 and TRBJ1-2; no reliable D call. This receptor was taken from a man between 18 and 29 years old in good health. Some clones in this sample may be carry-over from other donors' samples. Input material: memory CD8+ T cells from PBMCs. Sample subset: CD45RO+ cells pooled with CCR7-negative TemRA cells. The CDR3 sequence is CAISEKLGYPIGYTF. Written as DNA, the CDR3 is TGTGCCATCAGTGAGAAGTTAGGGTACCCTATCGGCTACACCTTC.